The T cell receptor (beta chain) under discussion was sequenced for a study of T-cell reconstitution after alpha-beta-depleted transplantation in children. Germline CDR1 SGHTA, CDR2 FQGNSA. The junction had 9 bases not matched to a gene; V was cut back by 11 bases and J by 4 bases. The CDR3 is made up of 13 amino acids. A library of TCRbeta sequences, prepared with unique molecular identifiers, was generated. TCRdb fed the PCR reads into MiXCR, producing one record per CDR3 protein. Of about 610,000 distinct CDR3 sequences detected, roughly a tenth appear once; the ten largest clones hold about 4%. The source was PBMCs from the stem cell graft donor, collected from the stem cell graft. The rearrangement joins TRBV7-2 to TRBJ2-3, with TRBD2 matching 7 bases. This sequence was found in a human donor who donated a stem cell graft to a child with acute myeloid leukemia. CDR3 nucleotides: TGTGCCTCTCGGGGAGGGTCCCCAGATACGCAGTATTTT. Translating gives CASRGGSPDTQYF. The whole variable domain, remainder taken from reference TRBV7-2 and TRBJ2-3, is GAGVSQSPSNKVTEKGKDVELRCDPISGHTALYWYRQSLGQGLEFLIYFQGNSAPDKSGLPSDRFSAERTGGSVSTLTIQRTQQEDSAVYLCASRGGSPDTQYFGPGTRLTVL.